This note documents a single T cell receptor beta chain sequence. The antigen is unknown. This entry comes from a study of cytomegalovirus exposure and HLA in healthy donors. Trimming at V came to 7 bases and at J to 0 bases, leaving 12 bases not matched to a gene. CDR1 is LNHDA and CDR2 is SQIVND in the germline V gene (reference sequence). The CDR3 is 17 amino acids. Healthy bone marrow donors made up the cohort. The PCR was carried out with 60 Vbeta primers and 13 Jbeta primers. Authors' processing steps: A later analysis counted tens of millions of unique TCR beta chains, around 10 million shared. Profiling relied on immunoSEQ multiplex PCR, and the TCRdb table lists in-frame clones only, not all of them. The DNA gave D and trimming, while V, J and clone size come from that table. The table lists approximately 50,000 clones, about 81% of them singletons, with over 2% in the top ten. Study findings and constraints: Later analysis associated a missense DCLRE1C variant with TCR beta V- and J-gene trimming.

This TCR came from a boy younger than 18 in good health and CMV-seropositive. The sequencing sample was made of PBMCs. This rearrangement joins TRBV19 to TRBJ1-1; TRBD1 agrees at 9 bases. Written as DNA, the CDR3 is TGTGCCAGTACTTCCGGGACAGGGTCGGTTATGAACACTGAAGCTTTCTTT. It specifies CASTSGTGSVMNTEAFF. The variable domain in full, with the rest retrieved from reference TRBV19 and TRBJ1-1, is DGGITQSPKYLFRKEGQNVTLSCEQNLNHDAMYWYRQDPGQGLRLIYYSQIVNDFQKGDIAEGYSVSREKKESFPLTVTSAQKNPTAFYLCASTSGTGSVMNTEAFFGQGTRLTVV.